The clone carrying this T cell receptor beta chain was observed many times. This entry is derived from a study of response to subunit inactivated influenza vaccine. One entry per CDR3 protein results from TCRdb running MiXCR on the RT-PCR reads. The sample has more than 450,000 distinct CDR3 sequences, over 9% seen once. Trimming took off 4 bases at V and 5 bases at J, with 15 bases between the two ends. This CDR3 has 14 amino acids. Germline values: CDR1 MGHDK, CDR2 SYGVNS. These sequences were also reported in another study, on T cells expressing NK-cell markers. Per that paper: Production of TCR beta cDNA relied on 5'RACE template switching with UMIs. Seven of the eight sequenced donors were classified as HCMV-seropositive, and one was classified as seronegative. A few donors likewise had their CD3+CD56-NKG2C+ fraction led by these clonotypes. Certain NKG2C+ T cell clones were expanded, and their HCMV specificity remained unclear.

The sequences come from PBMCs from blood, collected on the day of vaccination. The V and J genes are TRBV25-1 and TRBJ2-7; D is undetermined. The receptor was isolated from a man aged 45-65 years who received an inactivated influenza vaccine. CDR3 sequence: CASSGKSWVDEQYF. The CDR3 region has the DNA TGTGCCAGCAGTGGGAAGAGCTGGGTAGACGAGCAGTACTTC.